This entry features one T cell receptor (beta chain) sequence. No antigen is known for it. Treatment meaning: oral pan-JAK inhibitor, 5-10 mg twice daily. This entry is derived from a study of CD8+ T cells in alopecia areata. cDNA prepared by RNA extraction and subsequent reverse transcription served as the template for sequencing. Some clones are missing from TCRdb's copy, which holds only in-frame ones; the method was immunoSEQ multiplex PCR. The sample shows around 290,000 clones, 58% of them seen only once. Study-wide results and caveats: Under tofacitinib, fewer expanded CD8+ clones appeared among the top 100 scalp clones.

V lost 2 bases and J 6 bases, leaving 17 bases between the germline ends. The V gene's germline CDR1 is SGHAT and CDR2 FQDESV (reference sequence). The CDR3 runs to 16 residues. Sequenced material: CD4+ T cells sorted from blood, taken at week 24, from a patient treated with tofacitinib. The chain recombines TRBV11-1 with TRBJ2-1, with D possibly called TRBD1 or TRBD2 (6 bases each). The sequence was obtained from a human donor with alopecia areata. The CDR3 spells CASSLRRQEGVNEQFF. The CDR3 DNA reads as TGTGCCAGCAGCTTACGTCGACAGGAGGGGGTCAATGAGCAGTTCTTC.